This is a list of T cell receptor beta chains from one sample in a study of T cell responses to AZD1222 COVID-19 vaccine. Sequenced by immunoSEQ multiplex PCR; TCRdb stores in-frame clones only, minus some. In the table there are about 130,000 clones, 75% to 90% of which are singletons. Sequencing was performed on peripheral blood, taken on day 0 of AZD1222 vaccination. These receptors all come from an adult in good health. Each CDR3 is given without its conserved first and last residue.

v_gene: TRBV7-9; CDR3aa: ASSEGPKGGETEAF
v_gene: TRBV7-2; CDR3aa: ASSIQSQGADGYT
v_gene: TRBV18; CDR3aa: ASGIGTGIRSEAF
v_gene: TRBV19; CDR3aa: ASSVVGGELF
v_gene: TRBV4-2; CDR3aa: ASSQDHLGLSQPQH
v_gene: TRBV19; CDR3aa: ASSGQGGNQPQH
v_gene: TRBV27; CDR3aa: ASSLSHVTPHGYT
v_gene: TRBV6-5; CDR3aa: ASSLNRDSYNEQF
v_gene: TRBV28; CDR3aa: ASSPGTMNTGELF
v_gene: TRBV27; CDR3aa: ASSLQGASGNQPQH
v_gene: TRBV5-1; CDR3aa: ASSLGTSHEKLF
v_gene: TRBV28; CDR3aa: ASRTPLGTSGREEQY
v_gene: TRBV2; CDR3aa: ASSEARGGEQF
v_gene: TRBV18; CDR3aa: ASSNLQGGGYT
v_gene: TRBV24-1; CDR3aa: ATSDSRDGNTEAF
v_gene: TRBV28; CDR3aa: ASTRGNQPQH
v_gene: TRBV4-3; CDR3aa: ASSANRGHSPLH
v_gene: TRBV5-1; CDR3aa: ASSLNPTGLTDTQY
v_gene: TRBV9; CDR3aa: ASSEGTAYGYT
v_gene: TRBV7-9; CDR3aa: ASSPSGDEAF
v_gene: TRBV5-1; CDR3aa: ASSLAGPTYNEQF
v_gene: TRBV7-3; CDR3aa: ASSRQGAGSPLH
v_gene: TRBV6-5; CDR3aa: ASTRSRSYNEQF
v_gene: TRBV5-1; CDR3aa: ASSFEGAVTEAF
v_gene: TRBV5-1; CDR3aa: ASSLQDIGTDTQY
v_gene: TRBV29-1; CDR3aa: SVGLLREVNEQF
v_gene: TRBV27; CDR3aa: ASSLNLPGLSADTQY
v_gene: TRBV3-1/TRBV3-2; CDR3aa: ASSYQGATEAF
v_gene: TRBV9; CDR3aa: ARKGGQDTYEQY
v_gene: TRBV5-4; CDR3aa: ASSDPGGYGYT
v_gene: TRBV15; CDR3aa: ATSRVVGETQY
v_gene: TRBV6-1; CDR3aa: ASSVRDAGWAPTDTQY
v_gene: TRBV4-1; CDR3aa: ASSHLRDENIQY
v_gene: TRBV11-3; CDR3aa: ASSLDHGRNSPLH
v_gene: TRBV7-8; CDR3aa: ASSLRVLGSNQPQH
v_gene: TRBV3-1/TRBV3-2; CDR3aa: ASSQGDKLTEAF
v_gene: TRBV7-9; CDR3aa: ASSLALGSSGANVLT
v_gene: TRBV27; CDR3aa: ASSFYGQANTEAF
v_gene: TRBV10-3; CDR3aa: AISELQGAVQPQH
v_gene: TRBV5-4; CDR3aa: ASSPGGASGANVLT
v_gene: TRBV6-5; CDR3aa: ASKLTGGTPNEQY
v_gene: TRBV5-5; CDR3aa: ASSLDGGGTYNEQF
v_gene: TRBV12-5; CDR3aa: ASGLVQGEQF
v_gene: TRBV9; CDR3aa: ASSPGMANEKLF
v_gene: TRBV5-1; CDR3aa: ASSLGSDNEQF
v_gene: TRBV2; CDR3aa: ASSGGTWGYT
v_gene: TRBV4-2; CDR3aa: ASSQEETGTTDTQY
v_gene: TRBV6-2/TRBV6-3; CDR3aa: ASSTTSGGKLYTQY
v_gene: TRBV4-1; CDR3aa: ASGQERASQGGTDTQY
v_gene: TRBV19; CDR3aa: ASSIGKTGFRSPLH
v_gene: TRBV4-2; CDR3aa: ASSQDLQRGFNEQF
v_gene: TRBV9; CDR3aa: ASSELAGALSYEQY
v_gene: TRBV9; CDR3aa: ASSAEQGGKAF
v_gene: TRBV30; CDR3aa: AWSKLSGGFEAF